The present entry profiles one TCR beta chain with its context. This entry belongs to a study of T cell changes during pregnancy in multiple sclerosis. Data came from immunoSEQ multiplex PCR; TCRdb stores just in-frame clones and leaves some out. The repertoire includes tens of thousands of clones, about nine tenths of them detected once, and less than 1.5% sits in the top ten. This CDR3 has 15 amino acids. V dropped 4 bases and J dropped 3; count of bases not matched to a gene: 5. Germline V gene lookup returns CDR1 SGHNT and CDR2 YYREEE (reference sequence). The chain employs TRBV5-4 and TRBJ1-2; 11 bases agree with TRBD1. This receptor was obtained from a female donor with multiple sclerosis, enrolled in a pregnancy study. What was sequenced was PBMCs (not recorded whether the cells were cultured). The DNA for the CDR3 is TGTGCCAGCAGCCGGGACAGGGGGTACGACTATGGCTACACCTTC. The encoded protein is CASSRDRGYDYGYTF.